This is a list of T cell receptor beta chains from one sample in a study of T cells after yellow fever vaccination. Via MiXCR, TCRdb re-called the 5' RACE reads, giving one row per CDR3 protein. The sample has about 510,000 distinct CDR3 sequences; around a fifth are singletons. Specimen: PBMCs, collected roughly 20 days after the first yellow fever vaccination. The receptors here all came from a man younger than 35 who received the YFV17D yellow fever vaccine. CDR3s include the opening cysteine and the closing phenylalanine or tryptophan. The D gene is left open where the match is weak. Rows give clone size only sometimes, using once, few, many, or a class for an expanded clone.

d_gene | j_gene | abundance | v_gene | CDR3aa | CDR3nt
. | TRBJ1-5 | few | TRBV5-1 | CASSFRGPGEPQHF | TGCGCCAGCAGCTTCCGGGGGCCGGGGGAGCCCCAGCATTTT
. | TRBJ2-1 | . | TRBV9 | CASSPLGRDLYNEQFF | TGTGCCAGCAGCCCCCTTGGGCGGGACCTCTACAATGAGCAGTTCTTC
TRBD2 | TRBJ2-5 | . | TRBV12-3/TRBV12-4 | CASSPGGGGLETQYF | TGTGCCAGCAGCCCGGGGGGGGGAGGATTAGAGACCCAGTACTTC
. | TRBJ2-3 | . | TRBV3-1 | CASSQVGNTDTQYF | TGTGCCAGCAGCCAGGTAGGGAACACAGATACGCAGTATTTT
. | TRBJ2-1 | . | TRBV7-2 | CASSTWLRQFF | TGTGCCAGCAGCACTTGGCTGCGGCAGTTCTTC
. | TRBJ2-5 | . | TRBV12-3/TRBV12-4 | CASSLSGRHQYF | TGTGCCAGCAGTTTATCGGGCAGGCACCAGTACTTC
TRBD1 | TRBJ1-2 | many | TRBV7-9 | CASRPTGVNYGYTF | TGTGCCAGCAGGCCAACAGGGGTTAACTATGGCTACACCTTC
TRBD1 | TRBJ2-7 | . | TRBV5-1 | CASSDTGGSYEQYF | TGCGCCAGCAGCGATACAGGGGGATCCTACGAGCAGTACTTC
. | TRBJ2-1 | few | TRBV6-5 | CASSLGLSEQFF | TGTGCCAGCAGTCTGGGACTTTCTGAGCAGTTCTTC
. | TRBJ2-5 | few | TRBV14 | CASSQARPGYQETQYF | TGTGCCAGCAGCCAAGCTCGGCCCGGCTACCAAGAGACCCAGTACTTC
TRBD1 | TRBJ2-7 | many | TRBV7-2 | CASSLSYSGTVSYEQYF | TGTGCCAGCAGCTTAAGTTACTCCGGGACAGTATCCTACGAGCAGTACTTC
. | TRBJ1-2 | few | TRBV6-1 | CASTPGVGGANYGYTF | TGTGCCAGCACCCCCGGGGTTGGGGGTGCTAACTATGGCTACACCTTC
TRBD2 | TRBJ2-2 | . | TRBV5-1 | CASSLELRGGANTGELFF | TGCGCCAGCAGCTTGGAGTTGCGGGGGGGCGCGAACACCGGGGAGCTGTTTTTT
. | TRBJ2-7 | many | TRBV10-3 | CAISATGEQYF | TGTGCCATCAGTGCGACAGGCGAGCAGTACTTC
. | TRBJ1-2 | few | TRBV5-6 | CASSLVLRVTINGYTF | TGTGCCAGCAGCTTGGTTCTTCGGGTAACAATCAATGGCTACACCTTC
TRBD2 | TRBJ2-1 | few | TRBV20-1 | CSATLFSGDYNEQFF | TGCAGTGCTACGCTCTTTAGCGGGGATTACAATGAGCAGTTCTTC
. | TRBJ2-3 | . | TRBV12-3/TRBV12-4 | CASSSDGKLNTDTQYF | TGTGCCAGCAGTTCGGACGGCAAACTTAACACAGATACGCAGTATTTT
TRBD2 | TRBJ2-1 | . | TRBV4-3 | CASSQDLAGGAYNEQFF | TGCGCCAGCAGCCAAGACCTAGCGGGGGGAGCCTACAATGAGCAGTTCTTC
. | TRBJ2-3 | once | TRBV20-1 | CSAYLTTWNTQYF | TGCAGTGCTTACCTAACGACTTGGAATACGCAGTATTTT
. | TRBJ2-1 | . | TRBV5-1 | CASSLTWSSYNEQFF | TGCGCCAGCAGCTTAACCTGGAGCTCCTACAATGAGCAGTTCTTC
. | TRBJ2-1 | few | TRBV29-1 | CSVSRVRGNEQFF | TGCAGCGTTTCCCGCGTCAGGGGCAATGAGCAGTTCTTC